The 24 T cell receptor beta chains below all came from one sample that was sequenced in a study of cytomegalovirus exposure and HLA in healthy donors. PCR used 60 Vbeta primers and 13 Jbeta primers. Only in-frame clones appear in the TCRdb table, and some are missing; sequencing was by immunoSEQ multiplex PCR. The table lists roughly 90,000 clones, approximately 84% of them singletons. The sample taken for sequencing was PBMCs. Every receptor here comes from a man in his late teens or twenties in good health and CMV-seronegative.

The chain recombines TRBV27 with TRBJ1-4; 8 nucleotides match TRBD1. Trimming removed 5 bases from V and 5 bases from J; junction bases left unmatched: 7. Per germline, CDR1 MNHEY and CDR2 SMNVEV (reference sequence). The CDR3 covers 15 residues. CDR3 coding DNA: TGTGCCAGCAGTCCCGGGACAGGCGGGAATGAAAAACTGTTTTTT. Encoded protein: CASSPGTGGNEKLFF.

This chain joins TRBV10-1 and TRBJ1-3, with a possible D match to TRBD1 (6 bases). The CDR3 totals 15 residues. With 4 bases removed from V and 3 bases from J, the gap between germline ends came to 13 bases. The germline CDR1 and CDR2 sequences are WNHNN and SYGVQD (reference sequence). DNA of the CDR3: TGCGCCAGCAGTGCAACAGGGCTGTATGGAAACACCATATATTTT. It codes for CASSATGLYGNTIYF.

CDR3 residues: CASNYRGPTEAFF. CDR3 sequence (DNA): TGTGCCAGCAATTATAGGGGTCCCACTGAAGCTTTCTTT. This sequence joins TRBV28 and TRBJ1-1, with D perhaps matching TRBD1 (5 bases). Per the germline V gene, CDR1 is MDHEN and CDR2 is SYDVKM. This CDR3 has 13 amino acids. Trimming stripped 7 bases from V and 4 bases from J, with 13 bases between.

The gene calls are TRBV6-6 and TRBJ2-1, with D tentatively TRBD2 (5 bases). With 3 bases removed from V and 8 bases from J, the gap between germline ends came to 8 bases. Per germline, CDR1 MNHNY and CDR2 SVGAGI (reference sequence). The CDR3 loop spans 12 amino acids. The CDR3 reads CASSYEGDEQFF. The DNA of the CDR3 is TGTGCCAGCAGTTATGAGGGAGATGAGCAGTTCTTC.

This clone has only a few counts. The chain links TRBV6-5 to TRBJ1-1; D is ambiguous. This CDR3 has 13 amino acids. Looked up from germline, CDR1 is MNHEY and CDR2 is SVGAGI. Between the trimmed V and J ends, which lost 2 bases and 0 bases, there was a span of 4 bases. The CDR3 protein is CASSYRVNTEAFF. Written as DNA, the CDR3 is TGTGCCAGCAGTTACCGGGTGAACACTGAAGCTTTCTTT.

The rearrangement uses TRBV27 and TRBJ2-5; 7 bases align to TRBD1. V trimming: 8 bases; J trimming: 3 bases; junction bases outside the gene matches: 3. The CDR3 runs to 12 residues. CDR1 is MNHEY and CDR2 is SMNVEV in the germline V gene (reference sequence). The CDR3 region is CASGGTEETQYF. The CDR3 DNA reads TGTGCCAGCGGTGGGACAGAAGAGACCCAGTACTTC.

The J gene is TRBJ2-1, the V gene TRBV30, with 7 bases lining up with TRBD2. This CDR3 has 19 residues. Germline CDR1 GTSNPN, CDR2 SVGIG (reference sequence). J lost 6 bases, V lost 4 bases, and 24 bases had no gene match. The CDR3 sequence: CAWNLVSGKEFFLSNEQFF. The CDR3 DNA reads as TGTGCCTGGAACCTGGTGAGCGGGAAGGAATTTTTTTTGAGCAATGAGCAGTTCTTC.

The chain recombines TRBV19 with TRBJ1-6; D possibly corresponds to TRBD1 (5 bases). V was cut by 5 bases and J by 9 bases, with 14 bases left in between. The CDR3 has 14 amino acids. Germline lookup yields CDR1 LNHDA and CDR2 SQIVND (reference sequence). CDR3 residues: CASSGASTGSPLHF. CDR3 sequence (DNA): TGTGCCAGTAGTGGGGCCTCTACCGGTTCACCCCTCCACTTT.

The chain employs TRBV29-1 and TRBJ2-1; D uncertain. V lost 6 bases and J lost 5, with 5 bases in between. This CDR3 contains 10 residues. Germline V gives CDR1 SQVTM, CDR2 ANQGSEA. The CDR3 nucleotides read TGCAGCGTAGCTAACAATGAGCAGTTCTTC. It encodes CSVANNEQFF.

The CDR3 DNA is TGCGCCAGCAGCTTGGATGGGGGACATTACAATGAGCAGTTCTTC. It yields the protein CASSLDGGHYNEQFF. This chain joins TRBV5-1 and TRBJ2-1; a possible D gene is TRBD1 (6 bases). V was clipped by 0 bases and J by 4 bases, with 11 bases between them. The germline V gene encodes CDR1 SGHRS and CDR2 YFSETQ. The length of the CDR3 is 15 residues.

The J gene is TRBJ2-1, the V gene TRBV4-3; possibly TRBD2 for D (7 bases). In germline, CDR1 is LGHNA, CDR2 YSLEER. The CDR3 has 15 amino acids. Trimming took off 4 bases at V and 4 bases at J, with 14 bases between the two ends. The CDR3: CASSRGGREYNEQFF. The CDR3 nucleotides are TGCGCCAGCAGCCGAGGGGGGCGGGAGTACAATGAGCAGTTCTTC.

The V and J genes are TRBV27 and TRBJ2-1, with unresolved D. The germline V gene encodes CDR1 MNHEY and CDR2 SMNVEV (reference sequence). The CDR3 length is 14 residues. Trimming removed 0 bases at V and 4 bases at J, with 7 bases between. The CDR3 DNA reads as TGTGCCAGCAGTTTATCGAGGTCGTACAATGAGCAGTTCTTC. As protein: CASSLSRSYNEQFF.

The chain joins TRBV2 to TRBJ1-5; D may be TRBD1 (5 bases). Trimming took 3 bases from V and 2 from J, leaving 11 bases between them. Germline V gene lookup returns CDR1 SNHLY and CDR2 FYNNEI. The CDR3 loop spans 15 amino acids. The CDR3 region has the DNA TGTGCCAGCAGTGATGACAGCAATGGCAATCAGCCCCAGCATTTT. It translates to CASSDDSNGNQPQHF.

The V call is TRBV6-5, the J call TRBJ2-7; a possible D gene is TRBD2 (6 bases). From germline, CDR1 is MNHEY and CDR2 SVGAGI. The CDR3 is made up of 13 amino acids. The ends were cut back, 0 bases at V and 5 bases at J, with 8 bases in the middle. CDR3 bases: TGTGCCAGCAGTTACTCGCGGGGCCACGAGCAGTACTTC. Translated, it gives CASSYSRGHEQYF.

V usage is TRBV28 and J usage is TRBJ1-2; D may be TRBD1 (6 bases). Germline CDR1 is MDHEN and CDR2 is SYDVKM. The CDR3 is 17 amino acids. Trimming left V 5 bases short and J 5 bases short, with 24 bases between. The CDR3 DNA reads TGTGCCAGCAGTGGACCCCTACAGCACAGGGAAGGGTATGGCTACACCTTC. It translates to CASSGPLQHREGYGYTF.

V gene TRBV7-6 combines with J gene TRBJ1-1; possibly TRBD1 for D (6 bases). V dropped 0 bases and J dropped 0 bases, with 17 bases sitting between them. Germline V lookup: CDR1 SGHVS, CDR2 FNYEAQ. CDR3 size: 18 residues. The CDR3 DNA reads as TGTGCCAGCAGCTTAGCGGGGGGGGAGACAGGACTGAACACTGAAGCTTTCTTT. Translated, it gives CASSLAGGETGLNTEAFF.

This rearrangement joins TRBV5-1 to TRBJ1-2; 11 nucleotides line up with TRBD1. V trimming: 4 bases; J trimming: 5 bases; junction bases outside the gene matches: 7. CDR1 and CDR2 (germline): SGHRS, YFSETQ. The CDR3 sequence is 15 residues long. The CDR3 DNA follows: TGCGCCAGCAGCCCGGACAGGGGGCGTTCTTATGGCTACACCTTC. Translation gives CASSPDRGRSYGYTF.

For the CDR3, the DNA is TGTGCCAGCAGCTTATCCGGGGATCAGCCCCAGCATTTT. Amino acid sequence: CASSLSGDQPQHF. The V and J genes are TRBV7-6 and TRBJ1-5, with D uncertain. V gave up 2 bases and J gave up 5 bases, with 7 bases separating them. This CDR3 spans 13 amino acids. CDR1 is SGHVS and CDR2 is FNYEAQ in the germline V gene.

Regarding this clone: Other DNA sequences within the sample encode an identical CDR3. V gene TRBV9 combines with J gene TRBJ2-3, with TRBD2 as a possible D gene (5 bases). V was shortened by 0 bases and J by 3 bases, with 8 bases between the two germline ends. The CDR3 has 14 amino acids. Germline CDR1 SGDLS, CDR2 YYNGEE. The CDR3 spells CASSVVGRTDTQYF. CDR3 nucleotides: TGTGCCAGCAGCGTAGTAGGGAGAACAGATACGCAGTATTTT.

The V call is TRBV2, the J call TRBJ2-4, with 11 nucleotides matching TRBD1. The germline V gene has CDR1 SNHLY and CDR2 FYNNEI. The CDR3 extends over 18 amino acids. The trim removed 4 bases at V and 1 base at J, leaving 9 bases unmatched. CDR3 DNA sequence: TGTGCCAGCAGTGTAGGACAGGGGGCGTGGTCGGCCAAAAACATTCAGTACTTC. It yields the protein CASSVGQGAWSAKNIQYF.

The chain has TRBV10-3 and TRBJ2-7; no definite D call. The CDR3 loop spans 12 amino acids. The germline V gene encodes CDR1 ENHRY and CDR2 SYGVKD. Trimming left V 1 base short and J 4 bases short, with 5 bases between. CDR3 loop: CAISEYRYEQYF. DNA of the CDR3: TGTGCCATCAGTGAGTATAGATACGAGCAGTACTTC.

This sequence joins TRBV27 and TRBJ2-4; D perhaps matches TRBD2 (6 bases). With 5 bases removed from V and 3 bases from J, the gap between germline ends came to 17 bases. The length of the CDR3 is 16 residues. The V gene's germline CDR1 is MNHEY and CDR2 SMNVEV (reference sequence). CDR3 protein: CASSPGRGHFKNIQYF. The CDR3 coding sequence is TGTGCCAGCAGTCCCGGGAGAGGGCATTTCAAAAACATTCAGTACTTC.

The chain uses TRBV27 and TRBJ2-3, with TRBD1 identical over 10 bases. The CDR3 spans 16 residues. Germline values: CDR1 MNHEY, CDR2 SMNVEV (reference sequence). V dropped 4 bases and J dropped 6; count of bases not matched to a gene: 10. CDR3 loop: CASSYLRTGGKDTQYF. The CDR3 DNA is TGTGCCAGCAGTTACCTCCGGACAGGGGGTAAGGATACGCAGTATTTT.

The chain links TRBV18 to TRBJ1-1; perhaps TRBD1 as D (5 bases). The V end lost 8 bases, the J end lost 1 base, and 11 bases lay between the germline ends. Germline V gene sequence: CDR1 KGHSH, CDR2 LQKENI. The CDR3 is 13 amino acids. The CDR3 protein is CASHSTGNTEAFF. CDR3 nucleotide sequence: TGTGCCAGCCACTCTACAGGGAACACTGAAGCTTTCTTT.